This passage covers 20 T cell receptor beta chains from one sample sequenced in a study of blood T cell repertoires in COVID-19. Only in-frame clones appear in the TCRdb table, and some are missing; sequencing was by immunoSEQ multiplex PCR. The sample lists 100,000 to 150,000 clones; roughly 78% were seen once. Material for sequencing was peripheral blood. The source of these receptors is a man in his sixties with active or convalescent COVID-19.

This chain joins TRBV5-5 and TRBJ2-3; D possibly corresponds to TRBD2 (5 bases). V lost 0 bases to trimming and J lost 7 bases, with 15 bases between them. The CDR3 is 15 residues long. From germline, CDR1 is SGHKS and CDR2 YYEKEE (reference sequence). The CDR3, as DNA: TGTGCCAGCAGCTTGGTAACTAGTAAAACTCATACGCAGTATTTT. Protein product: CASSLVTSKTHTQYF.

The gene calls are TRBV25-1 and TRBJ1-6; 10 bases are a match to TRBD1. This CDR3 comprises 16 residues. With V trimmed by 2 bases and J by 10 bases, 8 bases remained unmatched. Germline V lookup: CDR1 MGHDK, CDR2 SYGVNS. CDR3 DNA: TGTGCCAGCAGTGAAACGACAGGGGGCCATCGATCACCCCTCCACTTT. The encoded protein is CASSETTGGHRSPLHF.

The chain couples TRBV20-1 to TRBJ2-7; tentatively, D is TRBD1 (6 bases). Trimming stripped 5 bases from V and 3 bases from J, with 8 bases between. The length of the CDR3 is 11 residues. Germline lookup yields CDR1 DFQATT and CDR2 SNEGSKA (reference sequence). CDR3 nucleotides: TGCAGTGCTGTGGACAGCTACGAGCAGTACTTC. Translation gives CSAVDSYEQYF.

This chain uses TRBV29-1 with TRBJ2-7, with D maybe TRBD2 (6 bases). This CDR3 is built from 14 residues. Germline lookup yields CDR1 SQVTM and CDR2 ANQGSEA. V was cut by 1 base and J by 2 bases, with 12 bases left in between. The CDR3 is CSVEGILAPYEQYF. The CDR3 region has the DNA TGCAGCGTTGAAGGAATACTAGCTCCCTACGAGCAGTACTTC.

The chain combines TRBV7-9 with TRBJ2-3; TRBD1 might be the D (5 bases). The CDR3 covers 14 residues. Germline lookup yields CDR1 SEHNR and CDR2 FQNEAQ (reference sequence). Trimming removed 5 bases from V and 2 bases from J, with 11 bases in between. The CDR3 DNA is TGTGCCAGCAGCCCCGATGGGGCCACAGATACGCAGTATTTT. It yields the protein CASSPDGATDTQYF.

V gene TRBV18 combines with J gene TRBJ1-4; D might be TRBD1 (6 bases). The CDR3 loop spans 14 amino acids. V was clipped by 3 bases and J by 6 bases, with 11 bases between them. CDR1 is KGHSH and CDR2 is LQKENI in the germline V gene. CDR3 loop: CASSPGQSDEKLFF. CDR3 in DNA: TGTGCCAGCTCACCCGGACAGTCCGATGAAAAACTGTTTTTT.

This chain uses TRBV9 with TRBJ2-2; 14 positions match TRBD2. The germline V gene has CDR1 SGDLS and CDR2 YYNGEE. This CDR3 spans 21 amino acids. V was clipped by 0 bases and J by 2 bases; unmatched bases: 12. In nucleotides, the CDR3 is TGTGCCAGCAGCGTAGCTACCCCGGGACTAGCGGGGGAGGAAAACACCGGGGAGCTGTTTTTT. Translation gives CASSVATPGLAGEENTGELFF.

In DNA form, the CDR3 reads TGCAGTGCTAGTATGATGGGCCCGAACACTGAAGCTTTCTTT. Translated, it gives CSASMMGPNTEAFF. The V call is TRBV20-1, the J call TRBJ1-1, with D uncertain. With 3 bases removed from V and 1 base from J, the gap between germline ends came to 12 bases. CDR3 length: 14 amino acids. Germline lookup yields CDR1 DFQATT and CDR2 SNEGSKA (reference sequence).

V and J are TRBV29-1 and TRBJ2-5; a possible D gene is TRBD2 (5 bases). This CDR3 contains 14 residues. Looked up from germline, CDR1 is SQVTM and CDR2 is ANQGSEA. The V end lost 3 bases, the J end lost 5 bases, and 16 bases lay between the germline ends. The CDR3 DNA reads TGCAGCGTTGACGGAGCGGTATCGGGGGAGACCCAGTACTTC. This codes for CSVDGAVSGETQYF.

This clone was seen only a few times. The chain has TRBV5-1 and TRBJ2-5; 11 bases fit TRBD2. This CDR3 region has 19 residues. The V gene end was trimmed by 3 bases and the J gene end by 2 bases; junction bases not matched to a gene: 15. Per the germline V gene, CDR1 is SGHRS and CDR2 is YFSETQ. The CDR3 here is CASSSSPPGTSGDQETQYF. In nucleotides, the CDR3 is TGCGCCAGCAGCTCGTCCCCACCTGGGACTAGCGGTGATCAAGAGACCCAGTACTTC.

This clone was detected only a few times. The chain employs TRBV7-3 and TRBJ2-1, with 8 bases identical to TRBD2. Losses at the gene ends were 5 bases for V and 8 bases for J; bases not matched to a gene: 8. Germline V gene data show CDR1 as SGHTA and CDR2 as FQGTGA. The CDR3 is 14 residues long. The CDR3 sequence is CASSPGPGGDEQFF. CDR3 in DNA: TGTGCCAGCAGCCCCGGGCCGGGAGGGGATGAGCAGTTCTTC.

The V and J genes are TRBV5-4 and TRBJ1-4; no clear D gene. The germline CDR1 and CDR2 sequences are SGHNT and YYREEE (reference sequence). Trimming stripped 1 base from V and 5 bases from J, with 9 bases between. The CDR3 is 14 amino acids. The CDR3 spells CASSLIGRNEKLFF. In DNA form, the CDR3 reads TGTGCCAGCAGCTTGATTGGCAGAAATGAAAAACTGTTTTTT.

Comments on this clone: Additional DNA sequences in this sample encode the identical CDR3. The rearrangement links TRBV5-1 to TRBJ2-5, with 8 bases matching TRBD1. Trimming took 2 bases from V and 3 from J; bases not matched to a gene: 3. The CDR3 has 14 residues. Germline lookup yields CDR1 SGHRS and CDR2 YFSETQ. The CDR3 loop is CASSLAGGEETQYF. As DNA, the CDR3 is TGCGCCAGCAGCTTAGCAGGGGGCGAAGAGACCCAGTACTTC.

The rearrangement links TRBV14 to TRBJ1-1; D uncertain. Germline V CDR1 and CDR2: SGHDN, FVKESK. This CDR3 has 13 amino acids. V was shortened by 4 bases and J by 9 bases, with 15 bases between the two germline ends. CDR3 region: CASSPRGTVKAFF. The CDR3 DNA reads TGTGCCAGCAGCCCCAGAGGAACGGTCAAAGCTTTCTTT.

This clone was detected many times. This chain joins TRBV9 and TRBJ2-3, with a weak D call TRBD2 (5 bases). Looked up from germline, CDR1 is SGDLS and CDR2 is YYNGEE. V lost 0 bases to trimming and J lost 5 bases, with 13 bases between them. The CDR3 extends over 15 amino acids. The DNA for the CDR3 is TGTGCCAGCAGCGTAGACGGGGATAGGATAGATACGCAGTATTTT. It yields the protein CASSVDGDRIDTQYF.

The chain combines TRBV28 with TRBJ2-7, with 14 bases aligning to TRBD2. The junction had 13 bases not matched to a gene; V was cut back by 7 bases and J by 2 bases. The CDR3 covers 18 residues. Germline-derived CDR1 and CDR2 are MDHEN and SYDVKM. The CDR3, as DNA: TGTGCCAGCACCCCCCCCCGACAGACTAGCGGGAGGGCCTACGAGCAGTACTTC. The encoded protein is CASTPPRQTSGRAYEQYF.

The chain joins TRBV7-2 to TRBJ2-7; TRBD1 might be the D (5 bases). This CDR3 region has 16 residues. The V gene lost 5 bases and the J gene lost 6 bases, with 23 bases spanning the gap. The germline V gene has CDR1 SGHTA and CDR2 FQGNSA. CDR3 in amino acids: CASSPYVGADWSEQYF. CDR3 bases: TGTGCCAGCAGCCCCTACGTAGGGGCTGACTGGAGCGAGCAGTACTTC.

This rearrangement joins TRBV18 to TRBJ2-1; D possibly corresponds to TRBD1 (5 bases). The CDR3 sequence is 12 residues long. Germline CDR1 and CDR2: KGHSH and LQKENI. With 5 bases removed from V and 8 bases from J, the gap between germline ends came to 10 bases. The CDR3 region is CASSFRVDEQFF. CDR3 nucleotides: TGTGCCAGCTCATTCAGGGTCGATGAGCAGTTCTTC.

The chain couples TRBV27 to TRBJ1-1, with D perhaps TRBD1 (5 bases). V was shortened by 4 bases and J by 4 bases, with 13 bases between the two germline ends. Looked up from germline, CDR1 is MNHEY and CDR2 is SMNVEV (reference sequence). The CDR3 consists of 14 residues. CDR3 region: CASSWAGRSTEAFF. CDR3 sequence (DNA): TGTGCCAGCAGTTGGGCAGGGAGGTCCACTGAAGCTTTCTTT.

The CDR3 is CASSRQGPEAFF. The CDR3, as DNA: TGTGCCAGCAGTCGACAGGGCCCTGAAGCTTTCTTT. V usage is TRBV2 and J usage is TRBJ1-1; TRBD1 matches 7 bases. V shed 5 bases, J shed 6 bases, and the junction held 3 bases outside the gene matches. This CDR3 is 12 amino acids long. CDR1 SNHLY and CDR2 FYNNEI come from the germline V gene.